This passage covers 16 T cell receptor beta chains from one sample sequenced in a study of shared T cell receptors in the human thymus. Generated by immunoSEQ multiplex PCR, the TCRdb table keeps only in-frame clones and is missing some. The table shows about 660,000 clones, with more than 75% occurring only once. In addition, the sample was reused for a study of human thymus T cells.

The specimen was thymocytes. The receptors shown here come from a boy younger than two with a congenital heart defect.

This clone was detected only a few times. This CDR3 is CASSLAGPTSSGNTIYF. In nucleotides, the CDR3 is TGTGCCAGCAGCTTGGCCGGGCCAACTAGCTCTGGAAACACCATATATTTT. The rearrangement links TRBV5-8 to TRBJ1-3; D is undetermined. The V end lost 0 bases, the J end lost 0 bases, and 13 bases lay between the germline ends. CDR1 and CDR2 from the germline V gene are SGHTS and YDEGEE. This CDR3 region has 17 residues.

The chain employs TRBV7-2 and TRBJ2-3, with 12 positions matching TRBD2. CDR1 is SGHTA, CDR2 FQGNSA, per germline. The CDR3 has 18 amino acids. V lost 0 bases and J lost 2; bases outside the gene matches: 6. The CDR3: CASSLAPLAGGYTDTQYF. The CDR3 DNA reads as TGTGCCAGCAGCTTAGCGCCCCTAGCGGGAGGGTACACAGATACGCAGTATTTT. The whole variable domain, remainder taken from reference TRBV7-2 and TRBJ2-3, is GAGVSQSPSNKVTEKGKDVELRCDPISGHTALYWYRQSLGQGLEFLIYFQGNSAPDKSGLPSDRFSAERTGGSVSTLTIQRTQQEDSAVYLCASSLAPLAGGYTDTQYFGPGTRLTVL.

The chain carries TRBV2 and TRBJ2-3, with 14 nucleotides matching TRBD2. The germline V gene encodes CDR1 SNHLY and CDR2 FYNNEI. J lost 5 bases, V lost 6 bases, and 4 bases had no gene match. The CDR3 is 15 residues long. CDR3 DNA: TGTGCCAGCAGCTCAGGGACTAGCGGGAGAGATACGCAGTATTTT. Translating gives CASSSGTSGRDTQYF.

The chain combines TRBV14 with TRBJ1-3; unclear D gene. The CDR3 loop spans 17 amino acids. The germline V gene has CDR1 SGHDN and CDR2 FVKESK. The V and J ends lost 4 bases and 3 bases respectively, with 19 bases between them. As DNA, the CDR3 is TGTGCCAGCAGCCCAGAGGGCCACATCGTAAATGGAAACACCATATATTTT. Translation: CASSPEGHIVNGNTIYF.

This clone was detected only a few times. The chain links TRBV28 to TRBJ2-1, with TRBD1 matching 9 bases. The trim removed 5 bases at V and 9 bases at J, leaving 14 bases unmatched. The CDR3 covers 16 residues. CDR1 is MDHEN, CDR2 SYDVKM, per germline. The chain's CDR3 is CASSRTAGQGLCEQFF. CDR3 in DNA: TGTGCCAGCAGTCGGACGGCGGGACAGGGTCTGTGTGAGCAGTTCTTC.

The chain is built from TRBV7-9 and TRBJ2-2; D unresolved. The CDR3 is 14 amino acids. Germline values: CDR1 SEHNR, CDR2 FQNEAQ (reference sequence). Between the trimmed V and J ends, which lost 1 base and 2 bases, there was a span of 5 bases. CDR3 residues: CASSLGANTGELFF. In nucleotides, the CDR3 is TGTGCCAGCAGCTTAGGAGCCAACACCGGGGAGCTGTTTTTT.

The chain couples TRBV11-1 to TRBJ1-2, with TRBD1 matching over 10 bases. The V and J ends lost 5 bases and 8 bases, in that order; junction bases with no gene match: 14. This CDR3 is built from 16 residues. Germline values: CDR1 SGHAT, CDR2 FQDESV (reference sequence). CDR3 nucleotide sequence: TGTGCCAGCAGCCGACTCCCGCGGGACAGGGGTTGGGGCTACACCTTC. Its protein product is CASSRLPRDRGWGYTF.

This chain uses TRBV4-2 with TRBJ2-5; D is possibly TRBD2 (5 bases). V lost 4 bases and J 3 bases, leaving 12 bases between the germline ends. CDR3 size: 14 residues. CDR1 and CDR2 (germline): LGHNA, YNFKEQ. CDR3 bases: TGTGCCAGCAGCCCGTACAACGGGGAAGAGACCCAGTACTTC. Translation gives CASSPYNGEETQYF.

The DNA for the CDR3 is TGTGCCAGCATCTCCCACCGGGAGTTCGGGGAGCTGTTTTTT. Encoded protein: CASISHREFGELFF. The chain combines TRBV6-5 with TRBJ2-2, with D perhaps TRBD2 (6 bases). V was trimmed by 7 bases and J by 7 bases, leaving 16 bases between them. CDR3 length: 14 residues. Germline V CDR1 and CDR2: MNHEY, SVGAGI.

The chain combines TRBV14 with TRBJ2-2; possible D gene TRBD2, 5 bases. The CDR3 has 16 residues. The V end lost 1 base, the J end lost 0 bases, and 9 bases lay between the germline ends. CDR1 is SGHDN and CDR2 is FVKESK in the germline V gene. CDR3 protein: CASSQGGMTNTGELFF. The CDR3 DNA reads as TGTGCCAGCAGCCAAGGAGGGATGACGAACACCGGGGAGCTGTTTTTT.

This chain links TRBV12-5 with TRBJ2-5; no reliable D call. This CDR3 is 13 amino acids long. Trimming removed 1 base from V and 5 bases from J, with 8 bases in between. CDR1 and CDR2 from the germline V gene are LGHNT and FRNRAP. The CDR3 DNA reads as TGTGCTAGTGGTTTGGCCCCTCCGGAGACCCAGTACTTC. It translates to CASGLAPPETQYF.

The rearrangement links TRBV11-3 to TRBJ2-3; D perhaps matches TRBD2 (6 bases). The V gene lost 4 bases and the J gene lost 4 bases, with 18 bases spanning the gap. The CDR3 totals 16 residues. The germline V gene has CDR1 SGHNT and CDR2 YENEEA. CDR3 DNA sequence: TGTGCCAGCAGCTCTCTACCGGGAGCGGCACCAGATACGCAGTATTTT. Translating gives CASSSLPGAAPDTQYF.

The chain links TRBV27 to TRBJ2-1; 8 bases match TRBD2. Germline V gives CDR1 MNHEY, CDR2 SMNVEV (reference sequence). V was clipped by 5 bases and J by 6 bases; unmatched bases: 9. This CDR3 is 15 amino acids long. The CDR3 region has the DNA TGTGCCAGCAGTCCCGGGACTAGTGGTTTCAATGAGCAGTTCTTC. It translates to CASSPGTSGFNEQFF.

The V gene is TRBV27, the J gene TRBJ2-4, with a tentative D call TRBD2 (5 bases). The germline V and J ends were trimmed by 7 bases and 3 bases, with 13 bases remaining between them. Germline lookup yields CDR1 MNHEY and CDR2 SMNVEV (reference sequence). The CDR3 runs to 14 residues. The CDR3 protein is CASKRRIGKNIQYF. Written as DNA, the CDR3 is TGTGCCAGCAAGAGGAGGATAGGCAAAAACATTCAGTACTTC.

Only one count was recorded for this clone. CDR3 nucleotides: TGTGCCAGCAGCTTACCTAATGTCTCGAGAGGGGAGACCCAGTACTTC. Amino acids: CASSLPNVSRGETQYF. The rearrangement joins TRBV7-2 to TRBJ2-5, with D possibly being TRBD2 (5 bases). Germline CDR1 is SGHTA and CDR2 is FQGNSA. With 2 bases removed from V and 5 bases from J, the gap between germline ends came to 18 bases. This CDR3 is 16 amino acids long.

This clone turned up a few times. This chain joins TRBV18 and TRBJ1-4; the match to TRBD1 covers 8 bases. J lost 3 bases, V lost 3 bases, and 3 bases had no gene match. Germline V lookup: CDR1 KGHSH, CDR2 LQKENI. The CDR3 is 15 residues long. The CDR3 protein is CASSPVGQANEKLFF. CDR3 DNA sequence: TGTGCCAGCTCACCCGTGGGACAGGCTAATGAAAAACTGTTTTTT.